A single T cell receptor beta chain is shown here with its context. TCRdb keeps only in-frame clones here, not all; method: immunoSEQ multiplex PCR. The profile shows fewer than 300,000 clones, 88% of them singletons. The source of the sample is a study of blood T cell repertoires in COVID-19. CDR3 size: 16 residues. Germline lookup yields CDR1 LGHNA and CDR2 YSLEER. Between the trimmed V and J ends, which lost 5 bases and 1 base, there was a span of 14 bases. The source is a man younger than 35 with active or convalescent COVID-19. Sequencing input: peripheral blood. The chain has TRBV4-3 and TRBJ2-2; weak D call: TRBD1 (5 bases). The CDR3 nucleotides are TGCGCCAGCAGCAAAAGGGGATCTCAGAACACCGGGGAGCTGTTTTTT. This sequence encodes CASSKRGSQNTGELFF.